This TCR beta chain was obtained from a study of T cells in Graves' hyperthyroidism and ophthalmopathy. Findings of the study overall: Ophthalmopathy, as predicted by the model, came a median roughly 6.8 months after the prediction.

CDR1 is MDHEN and CDR2 is SYDVKM in the germline V gene. Trimming cost V 8 bases and J 7 bases, with 9 bases left between them. CDR3 size: 11 residues. The source material, RNA transcripts, was used to amplify TCR beta CDR3 regions. When the TCR CDR3 underwent first-round RT-PCR, the HTBI primer set was used. In TCRdb, the multiplex PCR reads were re-called with MiXCR into one record per CDR3 protein. This table holds hundreds of thousands of distinct CDR3 sequences, approximately 15% found once. In this sample, this clonotype turned up many times. The target antigen is unknown. The sequenced sample consisted of blood. The sequence was obtained from a woman younger than 30 with Graves' hyperthyroidism. The chain has TRBV28 and TRBJ2-1, with D hard to call. CDR3 sequence: CASQARNEQFF. The DNA of the CDR3 is TGTGCCAGCCAGGCGAGAAATGAGCAGTTCTTC.